This T cell receptor (beta chain) is drawn from a study of cytotoxic CD8 clonotypes in ibrutinib-treated CLL. The CDR3 is 13 residues long. Trimming stripped 5 bases from V and 3 bases from J, with 10 bases between. The germline V gene encodes CDR1 SGHTA and CDR2 FQGTGA. The repertoire was sequenced with immunoSEQ multiplex PCR; TCRdb's copy has only in-frame clones and lacks some. The table includes around 70,000 clones, approximately 87% detected once. This clonotype was obtained from a human donor with chronic lymphocytic leukemia. This material consisted of PBMCs, taken after 24 months of ibrutinib treatment. This rearrangement joins TRBV7-3 to TRBJ1-2, with unresolved D. DNA for the CDR3: TGTGCCAGCAGCCCGGCCCCGGACTATGGCTACACCTTC. This sequence encodes CASSPAPDYGYTF.